A selection of T cell receptor beta chains follows, all from one sample in a study of shared clonotypes between healthy human individuals. The assay was immunoSEQ multiplex PCR, and TCRdb's table has in-frame clones only and misses some. This sample yields millions of clones, of which 90% to 95% are seen a single time; 0.11% to 0.15% belongs to the top ten. Sequencing was carried out using naive CD4+ T cells sorted from blood. The receptors were sampled from a man between 18 and 35 years old in good health. Each CDR3 is given without its conserved first and last residue.

V	J	CDR3
TRBV30	TRBJ2-1	AWSVLDYNEQF
TRBV15	TRBJ2-7	ATSRDPGASYEQY
TRBV6-1	TRBJ1-1	ASSEPAGYMNTEAF
TRBV19	TRBJ2-7	ASSRGGTSGYEQY
TRBV19	TRBJ2-1	ASSGRTAGSRNEQF
TRBV5-1	TRBJ2-7	ASSLRPYEQY
TRBV27	TRBJ1-6	ASTQRQGWGSPLH
TRBV5-5	TRBJ1-4	ASSPDDRRGEKLF
TRBV9	TRBJ1-4	ASSPTGTVNEKLF
TRBV5-6	TRBJ2-3	ASSFQGGGRTDTQY
TRBV5-6	TRBJ2-3	ASSWPGTGYTDTQY
TRBV10-2	TRBJ2-3	ASSEASGSTDTQY
TRBV5-1	TRBJ2-7	ASSLGGRGQYLSYEQY
TRBV5-1	TRBJ2-3	ASSLRGVPDTQY
TRBV4-2	TRBJ2-7	ASSQVGDSSYEQY
TRBV27	TRBJ1-5	ASSFAGGLGQPQH
TRBV28	TRBJ2-1	ASSAYGIQVGNEQF
TRBV7-2	TRBJ2-5	ASSLGSGTSGQETQY
TRBV21-1	TRBJ2-1	ASSMSSGLSSYNEQF
TRBV18	TRBJ2-3	ASSPPSGRPTDTQY
TRBV5-6	TRBJ2-2	ASSLLNTGELF
TRBV5-1	TRBJ2-1	ASSSPGRNEQF
TRBV20-1	TRBJ1-2	SARWGPGYT
TRBV19	TRBJ2-6	ASSIDYRGGANVLT
TRBV9	TRBJ2-1	ASSVGVASGHNEQF
TRBV5-6	TRBJ2-3	ASSRQGTGTQY
TRBV28	TRBJ1-2	ASRPDSHGYT
TRBV28	TRBJ1-1	ASSSGTGTEAF
TRBV6-1	TRBJ2-2	ASRVTSSGELF
TRBV6-5	TRBJ2-2	ASRRGRTGELF
TRBV6-1	TRBJ2-7	ASSAQGANSYEQY